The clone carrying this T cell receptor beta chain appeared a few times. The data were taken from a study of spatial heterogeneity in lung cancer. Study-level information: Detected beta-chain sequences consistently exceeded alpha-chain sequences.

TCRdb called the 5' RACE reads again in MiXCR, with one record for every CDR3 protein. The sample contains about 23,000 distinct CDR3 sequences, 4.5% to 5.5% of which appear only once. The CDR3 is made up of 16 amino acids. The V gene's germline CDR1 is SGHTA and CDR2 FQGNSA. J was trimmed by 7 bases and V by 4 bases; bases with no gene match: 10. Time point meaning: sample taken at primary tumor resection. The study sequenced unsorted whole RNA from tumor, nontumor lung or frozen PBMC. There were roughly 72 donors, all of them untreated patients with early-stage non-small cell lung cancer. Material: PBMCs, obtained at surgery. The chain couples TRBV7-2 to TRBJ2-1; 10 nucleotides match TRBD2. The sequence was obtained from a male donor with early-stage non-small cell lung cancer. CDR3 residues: CASSSDRERGGNEQFF. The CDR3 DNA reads TGTGCCAGCAGCTCCGACCGGGAGCGGGGGGGGAATGAGCAGTTCTTC. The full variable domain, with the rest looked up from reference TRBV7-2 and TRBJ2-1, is GAGVSQSPSNKVTEKGKDVELRCDPISGHTALYWYRQSLGQGLEFLIYFQGNSAPDKSGLPSDRFSAERTGGSVSTLTIQRTQQEDSAVYLCASSSDRERGGNEQFFGPGTRLTVL.